A single sample gave rise to the 20 T cell receptor beta chains below, sequenced in a study of graft-versus-host responses after intestinal transplantation. Profiling relied on immunoSEQ multiplex PCR, and the TCRdb table lists in-frame clones only, not all of them. Of 86,000 or so clones listed, 85% to 95% are singletons. No antigen is known for these receptors. Sequences were derived from unstimulated CD8+ T cells sorted from spleen or lymph node cells, sampled before intestinal transplant. The receptors shown here come from a human donor who received an intestinal transplant.

The rearrangement links TRBV29-1 to TRBJ1-3; D not resolved. With 1 base removed from V and 0 bases from J, the gap between germline ends came to 4 bases. CDR1 and CDR2 from the germline V gene are SQVTM and ANQGSEA. The CDR3 extends over 13 amino acids. The CDR3 nucleotides are TGCAGCGTTGAAGCTCTCTCTGGAAACACCATATATTTT. As protein: CSVEALSGNTIYF.

The rearrangement uses TRBV9 and TRBJ1-2, with D unclear. Germline CDR1 is SGDLS and CDR2 is YYNGEE. The CDR3 has 12 amino acids. V was shortened by 3 bases and J by 2 bases, with 5 bases between the two germline ends. As DNA, the CDR3 is TGTGCCAGCAGCGGTATAAACTATGGCTACACCTTC. As protein: CASSGINYGYTF.

CDR3 loop: CASSRLAGANEQFF. CDR3 DNA: TGTGCCAGCAGCAGACTAGCGGGAGCCAATGAGCAGTTCTTC. The chain is built from TRBV28 and TRBJ2-1; 12 bases match TRBD2. With 6 bases clipped from V and 6 bases from J, the junction kept 3 bases outside the gene matches. The CDR3 spans 14 residues. Per the germline V gene, CDR1 is MDHEN and CDR2 is SYDVKM.

This chain uses TRBV4-1 with TRBJ1-4, with TRBD1 as a possible D gene (5 bases). This CDR3 comprises 14 residues. The germline V and J ends were trimmed by 2 bases and 3 bases, with 7 bases remaining between them. The germline V gene has CDR1 MGHRA and CDR2 YSYEKL. For the CDR3, the DNA is TGCGCCAGCAGCCAACAAGGGGCTAATGAAAAACTGTTTTTT. This gives the protein CASSQQGANEKLFF.

The rearrangement uses TRBV27 and TRBJ2-3; D is perhaps TRBD1 or TRBD2 (5 bases each). The V end was cut by 10 bases, the J end by 2 bases, with 13 bases between. CDR1 and CDR2 (germline): MNHEY, SMNVEV (reference sequence). This CDR3 spans 13 amino acids. In DNA, the CDR3 is TGTGCCACGGGGCCAGTGGACACAGATACGCAGTATTTT. Its translation: CATGPVDTDTQYF.

The V gene is TRBV21-1, the J gene TRBJ1-5. TRBV21-1 is a known pseudogene. The CDR3 runs to 16 residues. CDR3 protein: CARGCGQGLGSQPQHF. Written as DNA, the CDR3 is TGTGCCAGGGGGTGTGGACAGGGACTAGGGAGTCAGCCCCAGCATTTT.

The chain couples TRBV19 to TRBJ1-2, with 8 bases aligning to TRBD1. Germline trimming cut 7 bases from V and 6 bases from J; bases unmatched to any gene: 7. Germline CDR1 LNHDA, CDR2 SQIVND (reference sequence). The CDR3 is made up of 13 amino acids. The DNA for the CDR3 is TGTGCCAGTACCCGCCCAGGGGGCAATGGCTACACCTTC. Residues: CASTRPGGNGYTF.

The rearrangement uses TRBV11-1 and TRBJ2-7, with D perhaps matching TRBD2 (5 bases). The CDR3 sequence is 15 residues long. V was shortened by 0 bases and J by 0 bases, with 9 bases between the two germline ends. CDR1 SGHAT and CDR2 FQDESV come from the germline V gene (reference sequence). CDR3 region: CASSLAGDLSYEQYF. The CDR3 region has the DNA TGTGCCAGCAGCTTAGCGGGAGACCTCTCCTACGAGCAGTACTTC. Combining the CDR3 with reference TRBV11-1 and TRBJ2-7 gives the whole variable domain EAEVAQSPRYKITEKSQAVAFWCDPISGHATLYWYRQILGQGPELLVQFQDESVVDDSQLPKDRFSAERLKGVDSTLKIQPAELGDSAMYLCASSLAGDLSYEQYFGPGTRLTVT.

In the case of this clone: This same CDR3 is encoded by further DNA sequences in the sample. The rearrangement joins TRBV4-1 to TRBJ2-7; D is uncertain. Per the germline V gene, CDR1 is MGHRA and CDR2 is YSYEKL. CDR3 length equals 13 residues. V was trimmed by 0 bases and J by 4 bases, leaving 7 bases between them. The CDR3 loop is CASSQDLGYEQYF. The CDR3 region has the DNA TGCGCCAGCAGCCAAGATTTAGGGTACGAGCAGTACTTC.

The chain recombines TRBV6-1 with TRBJ2-7; TRBD1 aligns across 11 bases. Trimming at V came to 2 bases and at J to 2 bases, leaving 11 bases not matched to a gene. The length of the CDR3 is 18 residues. Germline CDR1 and CDR2: MNHNS and SASEGT. The CDR3 coding sequence is TGTGCCAGCAGTGAACCTAGGACAGGGGGCAAGAATCCCTACGAGCAGTACTTC. It specifies CASSEPRTGGKNPYEQYF.

This clone was found once. The chain links TRBV18 to TRBJ1-5, with 8 positions matching TRBD1. V shed 4 bases and J 3 bases; nucleotides not matched to a gene: 5. Germline V lookup: CDR1 KGHSH, CDR2 LQKENI. The length of the CDR3 is 15 residues. The CDR3 reads CASSLTGEANQPQHF. Written as DNA, the CDR3 is TGTGCCAGCTCACTGACAGGGGAGGCCAATCAGCCCCAGCATTTT.

This rearrangement joins TRBV11-2 to TRBJ2-5; D not resolved. CDR1 and CDR2 (germline): SGHAT, FQNNGV. The V end lost 4 bases, the J end lost 7 bases, and 19 bases lay between the germline ends. The CDR3 spans 15 residues. CDR3 amino acids: CASSSNQWNIGTQYF. The CDR3 DNA reads as TGTGCCAGCAGCTCCAATCAATGGAACATAGGGACCCAGTACTTC. Full variable domain (rest looked up from reference TRBV11-2 and TRBJ2-5): EAGVAQSPRYKIIEKRQSVAFWCNPISGHATLYWYQQILGQGPKLLIQFQNNGVVDDSQLPKDRFSAERLKGVDSTLKIQPAKLEDSAVYLCASSSNQWNIGTQYFGPGTRLLVL.

V usage is TRBV9 and J usage is TRBJ2-3; D remains ambiguous. Trimming stripped 0 bases from V and 1 base from J, with 9 bases between. From germline, CDR1 is SGDLS and CDR2 YYNGEE. This CDR3 is 15 amino acids long. DNA of the CDR3: TGTGCCAGCAGCGTAGGTGGTAGCCGCACAGATACGCAGTATTTT. Amino acid sequence: CASSVGGSRTDTQYF.

The rearrangement links TRBV29-1 to TRBJ2-7; D could derive from TRBD1 or TRBD2 (6 bases each). In germline, CDR1 is SQVTM, CDR2 ANQGSEA. This CDR3 region has 15 residues. The V end was cut by 6 bases, the J end by 4 bases, with 22 bases between. As DNA, the CDR3 is TGCAGCGTCCCAGGGAAGGGGGGCCTCAGGTACGAGCAGTACTTC. It codes for CSVPGKGGLRYEQYF.

The chain couples TRBV27 to TRBJ2-5; 9 positions match TRBD1. The germline gives CDR1 MNHEY, CDR2 SMNVEV (reference sequence). The V gene end was trimmed by 4 bases and the J gene end by 2 bases; junction bases not matched to a gene: 2. The CDR3 runs to 14 residues. The CDR3 DNA sequence: TGTGCCAGCAGTTGGGGACAGGGACAAGAGACCCAGTACTTC. Translating it yields CASSWGQGQETQYF.

The chain is built from TRBV6-5 and TRBJ2-7; TRBD1 aligns across 7 bases. This CDR3 spans 13 amino acids. Germline lookup yields CDR1 MNHEY and CDR2 SVGAGI. Trimming cost V 2 bases and J 5 bases; bases outside gene matches: 3. The chain's CDR3 is CASSYARGNEQYF. CDR3 in DNA: TGTGCCAGCAGTTACGCCAGGGGGAACGAGCAGTACTTC.

V is TRBV7-9 and J is TRBJ2-7; D ambiguous. The CDR3 length is 14 residues. CDR1 is SEHNR, CDR2 FQNEAQ, per germline (reference sequence). The germline V and J ends were trimmed by 5 bases and 7 bases, with 18 bases remaining between them. The CDR3 sequence is CASSGRQAPEEQYF. CDR3 nucleotides: TGTGCCAGCAGCGGGCGTCAGGCCCCGGAGGAGCAGTACTTC.

The chain uses TRBV10-3 and TRBJ2-7; 9 bases agree with TRBD1. CDR3 length equals 13 residues. Germline CDR1 is ENHRY and CDR2 is SYGVKD. V was pared by 9 bases and J by 2 bases, with 5 bases of the junction left unmatched. The CDR3 sequence: CAMGQGVAYEQYF. Written as DNA, the CDR3 is TGTGCCATGGGACAGGGTGTTGCCTACGAGCAGTACTTC.

This rearrangement joins TRBV5-4 to TRBJ1-2; D gene ambiguous. The ends were cut back, 5 bases at V and 6 bases at J, with 17 bases in the middle. The CDR3 totals 14 residues. The germline V gene has CDR1 SGHNT and CDR2 YYREEE (reference sequence). In nucleotides, the CDR3 is TGTGCCAGCAGTTCCCTACTGGGTGGCGATGGCTACACCTTC. Its protein product is CASSSLLGGDGYTF. The full variable domain, with the rest looked up from reference TRBV5-4 and TRBJ1-2, is ETGVTQSPTHLIKTRGQQVTLRCSSQSGHNTVSWYQQALGQGPQFIFQYYREEENGRGNFPPRFSGLQFPNYSSELNVNALELDDSALYLCASSSLLGGDGYTFGSGTRLTVV.

This chain connects TRBV13 to TRBJ2-3; D gene unclear. The CDR3 runs 14 residues. V was clipped by 1 base and J by 0 bases, with 5 bases between them. Germline V CDR1 and CDR2: PRHDT, FYEKMQ (reference sequence). CDR3 loop: CASSLDRSTDTQYF. The CDR3 nucleotides are TGTGCCAGCAGCTTAGATCGGAGCACAGATACGCAGTATTTT.